This T cell receptor (beta chain) was sequenced during a study of beta chain features in type 1 diabetes. In the study overall: The patient and healthy donor groups were comparable for age, gender and cell yields. Findings and limits, study-wide: Whether TCRB rearrangement is influenced by HLA type was left unresolved in this analysis.

The isolated RNA, all of it, was reverse transcribed, so expressed TCRB transcripts were what got sequenced. Read counts averaged around 3.5 million for samples of naive, central memory and regulatory T cells. Sequencing was performed with immunoSEQ multiplex PCR; in TCRdb, only in-frame clones are kept and a portion is missing. The repertoire holds 900,000 or so clones, roughly a sixth seen once, with about 0.02% in the top ten. Worth noting for this clone: What it binds is unknown.

Trimming shortened V by 4 bases and J by 7 bases, and 10 bases separated the two germline ends. CDR1 is DFQATT, CDR2 SNEGSKA, per germline (reference sequence). The length of the CDR3 is 11 residues. Cell sorting via CD45RO/CCR7/CD25/CD127/CD95/CD27 was performed to obtain CD4+ naive, central memory, regulatory and stem cell-like memory cells. The sample consisted of naive CD4+ T cells from blood. The chain is built from TRBV20-1 and TRBJ1-2, with a possible D match to TRBD1 (5 bases). The clonotype originates from a woman under 30 in good health. CDR3 loop: CSATAGFGYTF. The CDR3 DNA reads as TGCAGTGCTACCGCAGGGTTTGGCTACACCTTC.